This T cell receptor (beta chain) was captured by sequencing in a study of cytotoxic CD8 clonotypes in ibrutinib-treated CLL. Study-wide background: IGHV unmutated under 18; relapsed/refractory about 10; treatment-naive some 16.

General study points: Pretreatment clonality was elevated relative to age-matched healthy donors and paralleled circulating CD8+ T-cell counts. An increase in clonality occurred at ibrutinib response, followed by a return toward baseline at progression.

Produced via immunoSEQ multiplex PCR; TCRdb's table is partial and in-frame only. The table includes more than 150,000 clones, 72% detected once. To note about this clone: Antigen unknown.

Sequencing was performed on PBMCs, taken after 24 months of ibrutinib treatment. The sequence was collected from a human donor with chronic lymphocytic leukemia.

The CDR3 region is CAISEASWGDMYNSPLHF. In nucleotides, the CDR3 is TGTGCCATCAGTGAAGCCAGTTGGGGGGACATGTATAATTCACCCCTCCACTTT. The chain has TRBV10-3 and TRBJ1-6; possible D gene TRBD1, 6 bases. There are 18 residues in the CDR3. Germline V gene sequence: CDR1 ENHRY, CDR2 SYGVKD. The V gene lost 3 bases and the J gene lost 4 bases, with 19 bases spanning the gap.